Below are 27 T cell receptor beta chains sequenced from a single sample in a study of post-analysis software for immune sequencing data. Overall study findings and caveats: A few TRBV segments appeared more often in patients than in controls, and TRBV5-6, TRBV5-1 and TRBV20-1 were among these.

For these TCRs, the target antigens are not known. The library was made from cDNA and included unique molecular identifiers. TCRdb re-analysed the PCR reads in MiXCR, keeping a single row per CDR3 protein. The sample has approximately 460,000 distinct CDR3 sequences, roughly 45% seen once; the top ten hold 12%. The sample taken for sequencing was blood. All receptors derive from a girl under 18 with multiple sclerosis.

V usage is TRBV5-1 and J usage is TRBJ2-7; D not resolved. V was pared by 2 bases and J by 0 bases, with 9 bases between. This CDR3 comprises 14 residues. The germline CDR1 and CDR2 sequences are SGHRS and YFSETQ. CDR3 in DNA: TGCGCCAGCAGCTTAACTCGCCTCTCCTACGAGCAGTACTTC. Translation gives CASSLTRLSYEQYF.

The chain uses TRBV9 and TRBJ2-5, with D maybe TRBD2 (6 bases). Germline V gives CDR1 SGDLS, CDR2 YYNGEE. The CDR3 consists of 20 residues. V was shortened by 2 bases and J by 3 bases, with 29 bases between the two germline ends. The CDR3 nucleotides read TGTGCCAGCAGCGTCGGGAGCGGCGGCGAGGTGGGAGGCCTGGAAGAGACCCAGTACTTC. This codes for CASSVGSGGEVGGLEETQYF.

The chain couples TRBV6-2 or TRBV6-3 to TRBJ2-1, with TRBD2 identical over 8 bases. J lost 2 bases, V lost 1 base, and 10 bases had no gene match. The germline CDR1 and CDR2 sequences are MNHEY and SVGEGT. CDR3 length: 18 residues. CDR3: CASSYFGLAGFTYNEQFF. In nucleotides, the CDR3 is TGTGCCAGCAGTTACTTCGGGTTAGCGGGGTTTACCTACAATGAGCAGTTCTTC.

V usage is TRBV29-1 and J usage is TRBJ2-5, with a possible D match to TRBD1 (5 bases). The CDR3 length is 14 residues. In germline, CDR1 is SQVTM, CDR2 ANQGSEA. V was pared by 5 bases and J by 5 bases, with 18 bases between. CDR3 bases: TGCAGCGTTCCCGAATTTGGGGCCCGGGAGACCCAGTACTTC. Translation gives CSVPEFGARETQYF.

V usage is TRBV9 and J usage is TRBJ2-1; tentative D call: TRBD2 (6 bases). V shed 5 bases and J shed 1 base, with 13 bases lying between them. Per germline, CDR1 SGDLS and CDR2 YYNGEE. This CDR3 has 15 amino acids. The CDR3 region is CASSREEVSYNEQFF. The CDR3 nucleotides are TGTGCCAGCAGTAGGGAGGAGGTATCCTACAATGAGCAGTTCTTC.

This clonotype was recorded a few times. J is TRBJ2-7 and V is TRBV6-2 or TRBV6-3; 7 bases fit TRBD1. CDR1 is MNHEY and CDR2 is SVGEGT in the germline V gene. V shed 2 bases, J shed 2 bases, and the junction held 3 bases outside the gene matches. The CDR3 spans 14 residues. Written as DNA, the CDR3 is TGTGCCAGCAGTTACGGGACAGTTCCCTACGAGCAGTACTTC. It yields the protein CASSYGTVPYEQYF.

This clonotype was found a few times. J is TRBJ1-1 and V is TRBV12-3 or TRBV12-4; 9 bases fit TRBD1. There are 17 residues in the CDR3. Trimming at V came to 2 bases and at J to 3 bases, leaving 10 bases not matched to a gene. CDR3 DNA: TGTGCCAGCAGTTTATTGACCGGGACAGGGCATGACACTGAAGCTTTCTTT. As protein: CASSLLTGTGHDTEAFF.

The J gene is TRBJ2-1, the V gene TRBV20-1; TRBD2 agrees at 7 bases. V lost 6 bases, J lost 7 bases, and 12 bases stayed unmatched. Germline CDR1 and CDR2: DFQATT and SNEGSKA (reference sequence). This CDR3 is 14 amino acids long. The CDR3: CSASSGSGVNEQFF. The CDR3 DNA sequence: TGCAGTGCGAGTAGCGGGTCGGGGGTGAATGAGCAGTTCTTC.

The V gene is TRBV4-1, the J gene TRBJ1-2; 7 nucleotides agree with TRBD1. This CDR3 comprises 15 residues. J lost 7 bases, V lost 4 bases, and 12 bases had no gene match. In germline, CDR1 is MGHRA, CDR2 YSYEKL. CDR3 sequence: CASSLLGQALSGYTF. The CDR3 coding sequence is TGCGCCAGCAGCCTCTTAGGACAGGCTCTGAGTGGCTACACCTTC.

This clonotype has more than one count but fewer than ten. The DNA of the CDR3 is TGTGCCAGCAGCTTGCCGGACAGAGGCAATGAGCAGTTCTTC. It yields the protein CASSLPDRGNEQFF. This chain uses TRBV7-3 with TRBJ2-1; D might be TRBD1 (6 bases). The V gene's germline CDR1 is SGHTA and CDR2 FQGTGA. This CDR3 is 14 amino acids long. Trimming shortened V by 3 bases and J by 6 bases, and 12 bases separated the two germline ends.

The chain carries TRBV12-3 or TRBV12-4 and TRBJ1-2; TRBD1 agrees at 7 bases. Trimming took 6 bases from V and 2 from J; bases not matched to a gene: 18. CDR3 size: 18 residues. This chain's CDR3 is CASSALAGQEINNYGYTF. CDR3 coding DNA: TGTGCCAGCAGCGCGTTAGCTGGACAGGAGATAAACAACTATGGCTACACCTTC.

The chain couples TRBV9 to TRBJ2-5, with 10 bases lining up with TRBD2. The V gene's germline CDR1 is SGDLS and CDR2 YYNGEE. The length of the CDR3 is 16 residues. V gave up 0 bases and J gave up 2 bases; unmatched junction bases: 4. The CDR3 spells CASSVASLAGQETQYF. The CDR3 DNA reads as TGTGCCAGCAGCGTAGCCTCACTAGCGGGACAAGAGACCCAGTACTTC.

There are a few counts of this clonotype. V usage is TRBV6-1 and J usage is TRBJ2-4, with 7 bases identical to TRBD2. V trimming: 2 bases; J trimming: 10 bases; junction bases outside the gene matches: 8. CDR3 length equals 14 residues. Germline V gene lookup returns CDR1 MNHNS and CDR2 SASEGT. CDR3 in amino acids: CASSERWGEGIQYF. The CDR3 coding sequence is TGTGCCAGCAGTGAAAGGTGGGGGGAGGGTATTCAGTACTTC.

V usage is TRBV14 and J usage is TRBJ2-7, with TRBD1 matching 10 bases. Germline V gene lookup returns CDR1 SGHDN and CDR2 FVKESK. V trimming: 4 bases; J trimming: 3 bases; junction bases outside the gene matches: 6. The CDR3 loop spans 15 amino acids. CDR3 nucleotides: TGTGCCAGCAGCCGCCGGGACAGGGGAATCTACGAGCAGTACTTC. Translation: CASSRRDRGIYEQYF.

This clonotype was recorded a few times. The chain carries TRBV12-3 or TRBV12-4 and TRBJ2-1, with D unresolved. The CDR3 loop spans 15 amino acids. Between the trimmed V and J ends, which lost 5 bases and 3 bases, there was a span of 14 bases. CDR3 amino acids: CASSNFDGGYNEQFF. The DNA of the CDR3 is TGTGCCAGCAGTAACTTTGACGGCGGCTACAATGAGCAGTTCTTC.

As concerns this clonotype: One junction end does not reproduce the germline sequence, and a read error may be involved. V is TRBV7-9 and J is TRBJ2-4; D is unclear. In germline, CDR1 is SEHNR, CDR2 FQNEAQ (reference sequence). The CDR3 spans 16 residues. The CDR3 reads CSSSLVRSLSKNIQYF. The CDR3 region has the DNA TGTTCCAGCAGCTTAGTTCGGAGTCTGTCCAAAAACATTCAGTACTTC.

DNA of the CDR3: TGTGCCAGCAGTTACGCGGGGTCCTACGAGCAGTACTTC. Translating it yields CASSYAGSYEQYF. The genes are TRBV6-2 or TRBV6-3 and TRBJ2-7; D possibly corresponds to TRBD2 (6 bases). The CDR3 extends over 13 amino acids. The V gene's germline CDR1 is MNHEY and CDR2 SVGEGT. Deletions cut 2 bases from V and 1 base from J, with 6 bases between.

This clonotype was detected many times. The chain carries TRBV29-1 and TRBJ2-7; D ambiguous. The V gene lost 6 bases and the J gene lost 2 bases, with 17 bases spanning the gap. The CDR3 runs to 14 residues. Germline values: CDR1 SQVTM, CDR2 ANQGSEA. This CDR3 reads CSVKPGLLTYEQYF. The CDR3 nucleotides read TGCAGCGTCAAACCGGGCCTTCTAACCTACGAGCAGTACTTC.

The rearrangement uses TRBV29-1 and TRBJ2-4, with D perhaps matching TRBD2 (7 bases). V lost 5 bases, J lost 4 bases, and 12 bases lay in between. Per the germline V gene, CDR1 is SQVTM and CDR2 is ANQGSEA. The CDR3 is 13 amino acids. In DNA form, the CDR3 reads TGCAGCGTTAGGGGGAGGGCTAAAAACATTCAGTACTTC. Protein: CSVRGRAKNIQYF.

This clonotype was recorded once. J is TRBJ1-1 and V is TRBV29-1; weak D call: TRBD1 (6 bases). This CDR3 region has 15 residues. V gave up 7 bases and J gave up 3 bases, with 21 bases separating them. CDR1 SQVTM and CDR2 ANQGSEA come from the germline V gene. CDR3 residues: CSASEWRAGDTEAFF. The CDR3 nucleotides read TGCAGCGCCTCTGAATGGAGGGCAGGGGACACTGAAGCTTTCTTT.

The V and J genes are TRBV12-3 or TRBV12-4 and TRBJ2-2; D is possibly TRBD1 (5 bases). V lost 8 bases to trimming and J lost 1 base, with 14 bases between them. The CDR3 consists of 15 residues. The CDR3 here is CASGLGALNTGELFF. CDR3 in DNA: TGTGCCAGCGGATTAGGGGCCCTGAACACCGGGGAGCTGTTTTTT.

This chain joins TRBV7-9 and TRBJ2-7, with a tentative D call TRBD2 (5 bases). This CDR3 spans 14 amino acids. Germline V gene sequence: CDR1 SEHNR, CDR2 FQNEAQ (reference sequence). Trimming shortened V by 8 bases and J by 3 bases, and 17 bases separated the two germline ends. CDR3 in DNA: TGTGCCAGCTCGACCCGAGGCACTAGCTACGAGCAGTACTTC. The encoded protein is CASSTRGTSYEQYF.

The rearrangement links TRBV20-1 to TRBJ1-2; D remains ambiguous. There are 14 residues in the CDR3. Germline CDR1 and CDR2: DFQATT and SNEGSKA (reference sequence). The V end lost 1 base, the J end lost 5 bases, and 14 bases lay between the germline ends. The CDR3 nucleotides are TGCAGTGCTAGAGTATCACAGCCACTTTATGGCTACACCTTC. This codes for CSARVSQPLYGYTF.

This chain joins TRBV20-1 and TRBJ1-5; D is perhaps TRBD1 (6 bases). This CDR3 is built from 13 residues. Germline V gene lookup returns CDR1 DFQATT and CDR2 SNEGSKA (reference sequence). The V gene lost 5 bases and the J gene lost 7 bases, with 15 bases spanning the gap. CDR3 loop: CSAYPGQGQPQHF. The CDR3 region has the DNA TGCAGTGCTTATCCTGGGCAGGGGCAGCCCCAGCATTTT.

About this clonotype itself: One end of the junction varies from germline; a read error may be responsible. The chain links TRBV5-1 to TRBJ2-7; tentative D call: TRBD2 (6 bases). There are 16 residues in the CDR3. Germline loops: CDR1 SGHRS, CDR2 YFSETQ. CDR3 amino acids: CTSSFRTGLESYEQYF. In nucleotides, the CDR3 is TGCACCAGCAGCTTTAGGACGGGACTGGAGTCCTACGAGCAGTACTTC.

The CDR3 reads CASSQPGRPNYEQYF. The CDR3 bases are TGTGCCAGCAGTCAACCTGGCAGACCGAACTACGAGCAGTACTTC. The chain combines TRBV6-2 or TRBV6-3 with TRBJ2-4; no clear D gene. The DNA end favors TRBJ2-7, so the J call may be wrong. The CDR3 consists of 15 residues. The germline V gene encodes CDR1 MNHEY and CDR2 SVGEGT.

The CDR3 here is CASSSIRLAGGDTQYF. The CDR3 DNA follows: TGTGCCAGCAGCTCCATTCGACTAGCGGGAGGAGATACGCAGTATTTT. This chain links TRBV11-2 with TRBJ2-3; 13 bases are a match to TRBD2. CDR1 is SGHAT, CDR2 FQNNGV, per germline. With V trimmed by 4 bases and J by 5 bases, 6 bases remained unmatched. This CDR3 has 16 amino acids.